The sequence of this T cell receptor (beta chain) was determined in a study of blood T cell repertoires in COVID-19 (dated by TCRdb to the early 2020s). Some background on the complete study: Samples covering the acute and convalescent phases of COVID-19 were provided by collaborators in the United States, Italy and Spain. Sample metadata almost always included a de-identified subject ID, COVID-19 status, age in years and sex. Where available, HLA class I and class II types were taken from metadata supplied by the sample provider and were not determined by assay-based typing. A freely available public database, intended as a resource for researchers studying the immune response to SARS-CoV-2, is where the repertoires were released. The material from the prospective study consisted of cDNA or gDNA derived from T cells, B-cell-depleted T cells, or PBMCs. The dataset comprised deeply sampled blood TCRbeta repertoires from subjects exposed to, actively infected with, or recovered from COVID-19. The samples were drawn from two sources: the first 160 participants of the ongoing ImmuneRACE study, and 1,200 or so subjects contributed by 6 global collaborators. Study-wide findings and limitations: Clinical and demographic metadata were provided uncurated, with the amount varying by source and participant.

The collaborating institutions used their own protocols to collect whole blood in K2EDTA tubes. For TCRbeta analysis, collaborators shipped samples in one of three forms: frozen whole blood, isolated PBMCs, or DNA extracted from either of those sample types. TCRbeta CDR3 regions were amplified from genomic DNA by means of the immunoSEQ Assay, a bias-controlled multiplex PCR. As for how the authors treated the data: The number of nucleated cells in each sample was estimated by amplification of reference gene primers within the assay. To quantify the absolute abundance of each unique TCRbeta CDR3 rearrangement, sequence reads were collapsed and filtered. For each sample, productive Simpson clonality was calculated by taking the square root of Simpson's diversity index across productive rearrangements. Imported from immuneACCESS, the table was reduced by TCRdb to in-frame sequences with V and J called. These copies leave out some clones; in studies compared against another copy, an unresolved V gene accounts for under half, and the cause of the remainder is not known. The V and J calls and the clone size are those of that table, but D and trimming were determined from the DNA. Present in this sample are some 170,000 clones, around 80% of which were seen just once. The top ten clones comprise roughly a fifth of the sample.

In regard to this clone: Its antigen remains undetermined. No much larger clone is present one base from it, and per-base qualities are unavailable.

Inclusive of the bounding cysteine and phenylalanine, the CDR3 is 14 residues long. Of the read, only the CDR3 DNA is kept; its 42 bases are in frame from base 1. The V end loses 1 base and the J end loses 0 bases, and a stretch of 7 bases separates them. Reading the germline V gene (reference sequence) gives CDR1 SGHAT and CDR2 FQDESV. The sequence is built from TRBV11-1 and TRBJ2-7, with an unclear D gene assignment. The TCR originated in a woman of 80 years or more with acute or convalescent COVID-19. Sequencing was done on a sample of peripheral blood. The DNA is TGTGCCAGCAGCTTAGAGGCAGGCTCCTACGAGCAGTACTTC. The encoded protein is CASSLEAGSYEQYF.